Presented here are 27 T cell receptor beta chains from one specimen sequenced in a study of T cell responses to AZD1222 COVID-19 vaccine. Clones were read by immunoSEQ multiplex PCR, and TCRdb kept only the in-frame ones, dropping some. The data show tens of thousands of clones, roughly 88% seen once. Sequenced here: peripheral blood, sampled on day 0 of AZD1222 vaccination. These receptors came from an adult in good health.

The chain couples TRBV6-5 to TRBJ2-2; 8 nucleotides match TRBD1. Germline V lookup: CDR1 MNHEY, CDR2 SVGAGI. CDR3 length: 14 residues. V lost 7 bases and J lost 4; bases outside the gene matches: 5. This CDR3 reads CASTWTGSTGELFF. The CDR3 coding sequence is TGTGCCAGCACCTGGACAGGGAGCACCGGGGAGCTGTTTTTT.

This chain joins TRBV4-1 and TRBJ2-5, with D possibly matching TRBD2 (7 bases). Trimming cost V 3 bases and J 8 bases, with 22 bases left between them. Germline CDR1 is MGHRA and CDR2 is YSYEKL. The CDR3 is made up of 16 amino acids. The chain's CDR3 is CASSQGGLRGNGTQYF. The CDR3 region has the DNA TGCGCCAGCAGCCAGGGGGGACTAAGGGGGAACGGAACCCAGTACTTC.

DNA for the CDR3: TGCAGCGTGTCGACAGGTGGGGACACTGAAGCTTTCTTT. This codes for CSVSTGGDTEAFF. The genes are TRBV29-1 and TRBJ1-1, with D perhaps matching TRBD1 (6 bases). The CDR3 contains 13 residues. Germline assignment: CDR1 SQVTM and CDR2 ANQGSEA. V was pared by 6 bases and J by 3 bases, with 14 bases between.

The J gene is TRBJ1-2, the V gene TRBV25-1, with D possibly matching TRBD1 (5 bases). V shed 6 bases and J shed 8 bases, with 19 bases lying between them. The germline gives CDR1 MGHDK, CDR2 SYGVNS. The CDR3 is made up of 14 amino acids. In nucleotides, the CDR3 is TGTGCCAGCAGCCCTCAGGGAGCCCGACAGGGCTACACCTTC. It translates to CASSPQGARQGYTF.

The chain is built from TRBV19 and TRBJ1-5; perhaps TRBD1 as D (6 bases). CDR1 is LNHDA, CDR2 SQIVND, per germline (reference sequence). Trimming removed 11 bases from V and 6 bases from J, with 23 bases in between. CDR3 size: 15 residues. CDR3 nucleotide sequence: TGTGCCGTATCTCAAGTTCCCGGGGGCATTCAGCCCCAGCATTTT. Translation: CAVSQVPGGIQPQHF.

V gene TRBV27 combines with J gene TRBJ1-2; D unclear. The ends were cut back, 6 bases at V and 1 base at J, with 6 bases in the middle. Germline V CDR1 and CDR2: MNHEY, SMNVEV (reference sequence). CDR3 length equals 12 residues. The CDR3, as DNA: TGTGCCAGCAGAGGAGTTAACTATGGCTACACCTTC. The encoded protein is CASRGVNYGYTF.

This sequence joins TRBV4-2 and TRBJ2-3; no definite D call. This CDR3 region has 15 residues. The germline V gene has CDR1 LGHNA and CDR2 YNFKEQ. Trimming stripped 0 bases from V and 0 bases from J, with 7 bases between. CDR3: CASSQDLRSTDTQYF. CDR3 sequence (DNA): TGTGCCAGCAGCCAAGATTTGAGGAGCACAGATACGCAGTATTTT.

This chain joins TRBV7-9 and TRBJ2-3, with 9 bases aligning to TRBD1. Trimming at V came to 3 bases and at J to 5 bases, leaving 6 bases not matched to a gene. The CDR3 is 15 amino acids. The germline gives CDR1 SEHNR, CDR2 FQNEAQ (reference sequence). The CDR3 DNA follows: TGTGCCAGCAGCTTTGGTGGGACAGGGAAAGATACGCAGTATTTT. Translating gives CASSFGGTGKDTQYF. The whole variable domain, remainder taken from reference TRBV7-9 and TRBJ2-3, is DTGVSQNPRHKITKRGQNVTFRCDPISEHNRLYWYRQTLGQGPEFLTYFQNEAQLEKSRLLSDRFSAERPKGSFSTLEIQRTEQGDSAMYLCASSFGGTGKDTQYFGPGTRLTVL.

The chain is built from TRBV14 and TRBJ1-1, with D possibly being TRBD1 (5 bases). V gave up 1 base and J gave up 4 bases, with 16 bases separating them. Germline CDR1 and CDR2: SGHDN and FVKESK. The CDR3 contains 16 residues. The CDR3 DNA follows: TGTGCCAGCAGCCAAGTGGGCCGAGACAGAAGCACTGAAGCTTTCTTT. As protein: CASSQVGRDRSTEAFF.

V gene TRBV6-5 combines with J gene TRBJ2-2; TRBD2 aligns across 13 bases. Losses at the gene ends were 4 bases for V and 5 bases for J; bases not matched to a gene: 4. Per germline, CDR1 MNHEY and CDR2 SVGAGI. The CDR3 covers 16 residues. CDR3 nucleotide sequence: TGTGCCAGCAGTTGGACTAGCGGGAGTCTAACCGGGGAGCTGTTTTTT. Amino acids: CASSWTSGSLTGELFF.

The rearrangement links TRBV2 to TRBJ2-7; TRBD2 aligns across 9 bases. The CDR3 is 14 amino acids. J lost 2 bases, V lost 8 bases, and 7 bases had no gene match. Germline CDR1 reads SNHLY; CDR2 reads FYNNEI. The CDR3 sequence: CASGRTSATYEQYF. The DNA for the CDR3 is TGTGCCAGCGGACGGACTAGCGCGACCTACGAGCAGTACTTC.

The chain carries TRBV5-4 and TRBJ2-5; D unclear. Germline V gene lookup returns CDR1 SGHNT and CDR2 YYREEE (reference sequence). V was pared by 3 bases and J by 3 bases, with 9 bases between. This CDR3 is built from 13 residues. DNA for the CDR3: TGTGCCAGCAGCTACCAGGTGGAAGAGACCCAGTACTTC. It encodes CASSYQVEETQYF.

The chain is built from TRBV24-1 and TRBJ2-5, with 15 positions matching TRBD2. V dropped 9 bases and J dropped 4; count of bases not matched to a gene: 5. The CDR3 loop spans 15 amino acids. Germline lookup yields CDR1 KGHDR and CDR2 SFDVKD. CDR3 sequence (DNA): TGTGCCACCGCCCAGGGACTAGCGGGAGGAGAGACCCAGTACTTC. Protein: CATAQGLAGGETQYF.

The V gene is TRBV6-5, the J gene TRBJ1-5, with 7 bases lining up with TRBD1. The J segment lost 7 bases and the V segment lost 8 bases, leaving 11 bases of the junction unmatched. The CDR3 is 14 residues long. CDR1 is MNHEY and CDR2 is SVGAGI in the germline V gene. The CDR3 DNA is TGTGCCAGCTCCGGACAGGTAGGCCCGCAGCCCCAGCATTTT. Translation gives CASSGQVGPQPQHF.

The V call is TRBV2, the J call TRBJ2-5; D is perhaps TRBD2 (5 bases). The V gene lost 6 bases and the J gene lost 9 bases, with 20 bases spanning the gap. Per the germline V gene, CDR1 is SNHLY and CDR2 is FYNNEI. There are 14 residues in the CDR3. The CDR3 region has the DNA TGTGCCAGCAGGGTGGGTGAGGGTCTTGGGGCCCAGTACTTC. It encodes CASRVGEGLGAQYF.

This chain joins TRBV5-1 and TRBJ2-6, with D perhaps assigned TRBD1 or TRBD2 (5 bases each). Trimming removed 3 bases at V and 0 bases at J, with 7 bases between. The germline V gene has CDR1 SGHRS and CDR2 YFSETQ. The CDR3 has 15 residues. For the CDR3, the DNA is TGCGCCAGCAGCTGGGGACGCTCTGGGGCCAACGTCCTGACTTTC. Translation: CASSWGRSGANVLTF.

The table lists this clone with a few counts. The chain combines TRBV11-2 with TRBJ2-5, with TRBD1 as a possible D gene (5 bases). V was trimmed by 3 bases and J by 1 base, leaving 9 bases between them. Germline V lookup: CDR1 SGHAT, CDR2 FQNNGV. The CDR3 sequence is 14 residues long. The CDR3 loop reads CASSFGRAQETQYF. In nucleotides, the CDR3 is TGTGCCAGCAGCTTCGGCAGGGCCCAAGAGACCCAGTACTTC.

V is TRBV20-1 and J is TRBJ1-2; D may be TRBD1 (5 bases). Deletions cut 5 bases from V and 4 bases from J, with 8 bases between. Germline lookup yields CDR1 DFQATT and CDR2 SNEGSKA (reference sequence). The length of the CDR3 is 11 residues. Here the CDR3 reads CSAGDLYGYTF. CDR3 DNA: TGCAGTGCTGGGGACCTCTATGGCTACACCTTC.

The chain is built from TRBV19 and TRBJ2-2; D ambiguous. Germline V gene lookup returns CDR1 LNHDA and CDR2 SQIVND (reference sequence). Trimming cost V 8 bases and J 3 bases, with 4 bases left between them. The CDR3 loop spans 11 amino acids. CDR3 nucleotides: TGTGCCAGTCGGTACACCGGGGAGCTGTTTTTT. Its protein product is CASRYTGELFF. The full variable domain, with the rest looked up from reference TRBV19 and TRBJ2-2, is DGGITQSPKYLFRKEGQNVTLSCEQNLNHDAMYWYRQDPGQGLRLIYYSQIVNDFQKGDIAEGYSVSREKKESFPLTVTSAQKNPTAFYLCASRYTGELFFGEGSRLTVL.

The chain is built from TRBV2 and TRBJ2-5; TRBD2 aligns across 8 bases. In germline, CDR1 is SNHLY, CDR2 FYNNEI. J gave up 2 bases and V 1 base, and 15 bases lay outside the gene matches. The CDR3 is 19 residues long. DNA for the CDR3: TGTGCCAGCAGTGAAGTGGAACCCCGCGGGAGGTCCCCACAAGAGACCCAGTACTTC. Amino acid sequence: CASSEVEPRGRSPQETQYF.

This rearrangement joins TRBV4-1 to TRBJ2-5; D ambiguous. CDR1 MGHRA and CDR2 YSYEKL come from the germline V gene. The CDR3 spans 15 residues. Trimming cost V 5 bases and J 1 base, with 14 bases left between them. CDR3 sequence: CASSSPGRRQETQYF. The CDR3 nucleotides read TGCGCCAGCAGCTCCCCTGGGCGCCGCCAAGAGACCCAGTACTTC.

This clone was seen a single time. The chain is built from TRBV6-5 and TRBJ1-2, with TRBD1 as a possible D gene (6 bases). Deletions cut 5 bases from V and 4 bases from J, with 17 bases between. Germline values: CDR1 MNHEY, CDR2 SVGAGI. The CDR3 contains 15 residues. CDR3 protein: CASSPSGGRGYGYTF. The CDR3 coding sequence is TGTGCCAGCAGTCCCAGCGGGGGGCGCGGCTATGGCTACACCTTC.

The gene calls are TRBV7-9 and TRBJ2-7; D gene ambiguous. Germline CDR1 reads SEHNR; CDR2 reads FQNEAQ (reference sequence). There are 15 residues in the CDR3. V was cut by 5 bases and J by 3 bases, with 17 bases left in between. The CDR3 sequence is CASSHSGPISYEQYF. As DNA, the CDR3 is TGTGCCAGCAGCCATTCCGGACCGATAAGCTACGAGCAGTACTTC.

This sequence joins TRBV7-9 and TRBJ2-1, with 10 nucleotides matching TRBD2. The CDR3 runs to 14 residues. CDR1 and CDR2 from the germline V gene are SEHNR and FQNEAQ (reference sequence). J was trimmed by 8 bases and V by 4 bases; bases with no gene match: 5. In nucleotides, the CDR3 is TGTGCCAGCAGCTCGAGGACTAGCGGACATGAGCAGTTCTTC. Translating gives CASSSRTSGHEQFF.

CDR3: CASSPGTSPNEKLFF. The CDR3 DNA is TGTGCCAGCAGTCCGGGAACATCACCTAATGAAAAACTGTTTTTT. This rearrangement joins TRBV2 to TRBJ1-4, with no clear D. Germline CDR1 is SNHLY and CDR2 is FYNNEI. V was trimmed by 5 bases and J by 3 bases, leaving 13 bases between them. The CDR3 consists of 15 residues.

V usage is TRBV11-2 and J usage is TRBJ2-7; the D is unclear. V lost 2 bases to trimming and J lost 5 bases, with 10 bases between them. The CDR3 loop spans 13 amino acids. Germline V CDR1 and CDR2: SGHAT, FQNNGV. CDR3 sequence: CASSLSPEHEQYF. DNA for the CDR3: TGTGCCAGCAGCTTATCCCCAGAGCACGAGCAGTACTTC.

This clone came up a few times. The chain links TRBV5-1 to TRBJ1-1, with D perhaps matching TRBD1 (6 bases). Trimming cost V 0 bases and J 4 bases, with 16 bases left between them. Looked up from germline, CDR1 is SGHRS and CDR2 is YFSETQ. The CDR3 contains 16 residues. The CDR3 reads CASSLAGAGDRTEAFF. CDR3 DNA sequence: TGCGCCAGCAGCTTGGCGGGTGCAGGGGATCGCACTGAAGCTTTCTTT.